This T cell receptor beta chain was recovered during a study of CD8 T cells in Susac syndrome. Germline V lookup: CDR1 KGHSH, CDR2 LQKENI. The J segment lost 7 bases and the V segment lost 3 bases, leaving 8 bases of the junction unmatched. CDR3 size: 15 residues. RNA, at about 0.45 to 1 ug, was reverse transcribed with random hexamers. In TCRdb, the immunoSEQ multiplex PCR reads were re-called with MiXCR into one record per CDR3 protein. Among about 140,000 distinct CDR3 sequences listed, approximately 95% were seen once. The chain links TRBV18 to TRBJ2-7, with 11 positions matching TRBD2. The sequence derives from a human donor with Susac syndrome. Sequencing was carried out using CD4+ T cells from PBMCs. This CDR3 reads CASSPLLAGGREQYF. CDR3 nucleotides: TGTGCCAGCTCACCTTTGCTAGCGGGGGGCCGGGAGCAGTACTTC. The whole variable domain, filled in from reference TRBV18 and TRBJ2-7, reads NAGVMQNPRHLVRRRGQEARLRCSPMKGHSHVYWYRQLPEEGLKFMVYLQKENIIDESGMPKERFSAEFPKEGPSILRIQQVVRGDSAAYFCASSPLLAGGREQYFGPGTRLTVT.